This T cell receptor (beta chain) originates from a study of blood T cell repertoires in COVID-19. Study overall: Acute-phase and convalescent COVID-19 samples originated in the United States, Italy and Spain. From T cells, B-cell-depleted T cells, or PBMCs came the material, which was cDNA or gDNA.

In this sample, this clone turned up once. Germline V lookup: CDR1 LNHDA, CDR2 SQIVND (reference sequence). The CDR3 runs to 14 residues. V lost 7 bases, J lost 4 bases, and 9 bases stayed unmatched. Generated by immunoSEQ multiplex PCR, the TCRdb table keeps only in-frame clones and is missing some. The data hold some 180,000 clones, with about 88% observed a single time. The Seattle site enrolled patients during active infection and followed them longitudinally. The source of this sequence is a man in his fifties or sixties with COVID-19, enrolled during active disease. This chain uses TRBV19 with TRBJ2-7; TRBD2 agrees at 8 bases. The specimen was peripheral blood. Written as DNA, the CDR3 is TGTGCCAGTAATCCGAGCGGGAGAGGGTACGAGCAGTACTTC. It translates to CASNPSGRGYEQYF.